The next 32 T cell receptor beta chains were all read from a single sample in a study of CD8+CD57+ T cells in acquired aplastic anemia. Patients who underwent sequencing had shown CD8+CD57+ cell expansion by flow cytometry. TCR beta VDJ and CDR3 profiles were obtained from a genomic DNA template. TCRdb passed the reads through MiXCR, listing each CDR3 protein once. The sample has under 500,000 distinct CDR3 sequences; around 30% are singletons. The sample consisted of sorted CD4+, CD8+, or CD8+CD57+ T cells (not recorded which) from PBMCs. Source of these receptors: a human donor with aplastic anemia.

This chain connects TRBV30 to TRBJ1-2; D gene unclear. The CDR3 has 15 residues. The germline gives CDR1 GTSNPN, CDR2 SVGIG (reference sequence). V was clipped by 4 bases and J by 8 bases, with 23 bases between them. CDR3 bases: TGTGCCTGGATTCCCCTCACTCGTTCCCCTCGAGGCTACACCTTC. Encoded protein: CAWIPLTRSPRGYTF.

This clonotype was found many times. The gene calls are TRBV13 and TRBJ1-6, with TRBD1 as a possible D gene (6 bases). Trimming removed 5 bases from V and 5 bases from J, with 13 bases in between. CDR1 and CDR2 from the germline V gene are PRHDT and FYEKMQ (reference sequence). The CDR3 length is 15 residues. This chain's CDR3 is CASSLGQRHNSPLHF. In DNA form, the CDR3 reads TGTGCCAGCAGCCTTGGACAGAGGCATAATTCACCCCTCCACTTT.

V and J are TRBV18 and TRBJ1-2; the D is unclear. Trimming pared 2 bases from V and 2 bases from J, leaving 12 bases between. The germline CDR1 and CDR2 sequences are KGHSH and LQKENI. The CDR3 length is 15 residues. CDR3 coding DNA: TGTGCCAGCTCACCAGAGCAGGCGTTCAACTATGGCTACACCTTC. Translated, it gives CASSPEQAFNYGYTF.

The table lists this clonotype with a few counts. The chain is built from TRBV2 and TRBJ2-7; 11 bases agree with TRBD1. In germline, CDR1 is SNHLY, CDR2 FYNNEI. The junction had 12 bases not matched to a gene; V was cut back by 5 bases and J by 3 bases. This CDR3 spans 17 amino acids. The CDR3 region is CASSFRIMGQGDYEQYF. Written as DNA, the CDR3 is TGTGCCAGCAGTTTTAGGATCATGGGACAGGGGGACTACGAGCAGTACTTC.

This clonotype was seen many times. CDR3 sequence reads: CASSQRQNTEAFF. CDR3 coding DNA: TGTGCCAGCAGCCAGCGGCAGAACACTGAAGCTTTCTTT. V gene TRBV16 combines with J gene TRBJ1-1; D gene uncertain. Germline-derived CDR1 and CDR2 are KGHSY and FQNENV. With 3 bases removed from V and 1 base from J, the gap between germline ends came to 6 bases. The CDR3 is made up of 13 amino acids.

This chain uses TRBV14 with TRBJ2-1, with D possibly matching TRBD1 (6 bases). This CDR3 is 14 amino acids long. The V end was cut by 9 bases, the J end by 2 bases, with 14 bases between. Germline V gene lookup returns CDR1 SGHDN and CDR2 FVKESK. CDR3 sequence reads: CASKRGGAYNEQFF. The CDR3 DNA reads TGTGCCAGTAAACGAGGGGGAGCCTACAATGAGCAGTTCTTC.

This clonotype was seen more than once but under ten times. The genes are TRBV5-4 and TRBJ2-7; 14 nucleotides match TRBD2. Germline values: CDR1 SGHNT, CDR2 YYREEE (reference sequence). J was trimmed by 5 bases and V by 4 bases; bases with no gene match: 8. The CDR3 contains 16 residues. The CDR3 region is CASSDSGTSGSHEQYF. The CDR3 DNA reads as TGTGCCAGCAGCGACTCCGGGACTAGCGGGAGCCACGAGCAGTACTTC.

V and J are TRBV25-1 and TRBJ2-5, with 7 positions matching TRBD2. Unmatched junction bases numbered 15, after V lost 3 bases and J lost 5 bases. CDR1 is MGHDK, CDR2 SYGVNS, per germline. The CDR3 is 17 residues long. Here the CDR3 DNA reads TGTGCCAGCAGTGACACCCTAAGGGGCGGGAGTGTGGAGACCCAGTACTTC. It specifies CASSDTLRGGSVETQYF.

This clonotype occurred many times. The chain joins TRBV7-6 to TRBJ2-3; D is undetermined. The CDR3 loop spans 14 amino acids. V lost 5 bases, J lost 4 bases, and 13 bases lay in between. Germline loops: CDR1 SGHVS, CDR2 FNYEAQ. CDR3 sequence (DNA): TGTGCCAGCAGCACCCGATATGAGTCAGATACGCAGTATTTT. It yields the protein CASSTRYESDTQYF.

In its sample, this clonotype was seen many times. The rearrangement uses TRBV7-9 and TRBJ1-3; 10 nucleotides align to TRBD1. Trimming at V came to 8 bases and at J to 4 bases, leaving 8 bases not matched to a gene. Per the germline V gene, CDR1 is SEHNR and CDR2 is FQNEAQ (reference sequence). The CDR3 spans 15 residues. The CDR3 bases are TGTGCCAGCGGACGGGACAGGGGTTTCGGAAACACCATATATTTT. Its translation: CASGRDRGFGNTIYF.

The genes are TRBV24-1 and TRBJ2-5; D gene uncertain. Germline-derived CDR1 and CDR2 are KGHDR and SFDVKD. Trimming left V 5 bases short and J 5 bases short, with 14 bases between. CDR3 size: 14 residues. The CDR3 region is CATSGAGSLETQYF. CDR3 coding DNA: TGTGCCACCAGTGGGGCAGGTTCGTTGGAGACCCAGTACTTC.

This clonotype was counted ten times or more. V is TRBV15 and J is TRBJ1-1, with D perhaps matching TRBD1 (5 bases). The germline CDR1 and CDR2 sequences are LNHNV and YYDKDF (reference sequence). CDR3 length equals 14 residues. V lost 0 bases to trimming and J lost 11 bases, with 16 bases between them. In DNA form, the CDR3 reads TGTGCCACCAGCAGAGAATTAGGCAGGGCTTACGCTTTCTTT. This codes for CATSRELGRAYAFF.

This clonotype was detected only a few times. The chain couples TRBV7-2 to TRBJ1-1; D is undetermined. Between the trimmed V and J ends, which lost 5 bases and 5 bases, there was a span of 12 bases. The CDR3 runs 13 residues. The germline V gene encodes CDR1 SGHTA and CDR2 FQGNSA. The CDR3 is CASSIPPRTEAFF. The CDR3 DNA follows: TGTGCCAGCAGCATCCCCCCGCGTACTGAAGCTTTCTTT.

This clonotype was observed at least ten times. This rearrangement joins TRBV15 to TRBJ1-3, with TRBD1 identical over 11 bases. Germline V gene lookup returns CDR1 LNHNV and CDR2 YYDKDF (reference sequence). With 2 bases clipped from V and 4 bases from J, the junction kept 4 bases outside the gene matches. This CDR3 is built from 16 residues. CDR3 loop: CATSRSDRGPGNTIYF. CDR3 nucleotides: TGTGCCACCAGCAGATCGGACAGGGGGCCCGGAAACACCATATATTTT.

This clonotype has a count of ten or more. The chain joins TRBV20-1 to TRBJ1-6; no clear D. Germline values: CDR1 DFQATT, CDR2 SNEGSKA (reference sequence). Trimming shortened V by 5 bases and J by 5 bases, and 16 bases separated the two germline ends. The CDR3 runs to 15 residues. CDR3 DNA: TGCAGTGCTCCGGGCCTCGAGAGGAATAATTCACCCCTCCACTTT. Protein product: CSAPGLERNNSPLHF.

The V and J genes are TRBV12-3 or TRBV12-4 and TRBJ2-2; D remains unclear. There are 14 residues in the CDR3. The V end was cut by 2 bases, the J end by 6 bases, with 10 bases between. CDR3 in amino acids: CASSLSVTAGELFF. CDR3 DNA sequence: TGTGCCAGCAGTTTATCGGTAACGGCCGGGGAGCTGTTTTTT.

At least ten counts were recorded for this clonotype. This chain uses TRBV2 with TRBJ1-1; a possible D gene is TRBD1 (6 bases). The CDR3 loop spans 13 amino acids. V gave up 8 bases and J gave up 5 bases, with 15 bases separating them. The germline V gene encodes CDR1 SNHLY and CDR2 FYNNEI. In DNA form, the CDR3 reads TGTGCCAGCTCTGGGGGGCGGAGGACTGAAGCTTTCTTT. Protein: CASSGGRRTEAFF.

This clonotype has ten or more counts. The chain links TRBV25-1 to TRBJ1-2, with TRBD1 matching 10 bases. The CDR3 contains 14 residues. Germline CDR1 is MGHDK and CDR2 is SYGVNS. V was pared by 5 bases and J by 8 bases, with 8 bases of the junction left unmatched. The DNA of the CDR3 is TGTGCCAGCAGTCCTAGACAGGGGGCGAGGGGCTACACCTTC. Translated: CASSPRQGARGYTF.

Remarks on this clonotype: Its ends do not fully match the called genes, so a read error is possible. The chain has TRBV7-8 and TRBJ2-1, with D perhaps matching TRBD2 (6 bases). Germline CDR1 SGHVS, CDR2 FQNEAQ. The CDR3 is made up of 14 amino acids. CDR3: CASRTGLRRNEQFF. The CDR3 DNA is TGCGCCAGCAGAACGGGACTGAGACGCAATGAGCAGTTCTTC.

The genes are TRBV4-2 and TRBJ2-1; D is undetermined. CDR3 length: 16 residues. V lost 4 bases, J lost 7 bases, and 20 bases lay in between. Germline assignment: CDR1 LGHNA and CDR2 YNFKEQ. The CDR3 DNA is TGTGCCAGCAGCCGTGAGGCCAATATGATCCGGAATGAGCAGTTCTTC. This sequence encodes CASSREANMIRNEQFF.

This clonotype was detected many times. The gene calls are TRBV6-1 and TRBJ1-2; TRBD1 might be the D (5 bases). V was clipped by 8 bases and J by 10 bases, with 11 bases between them. The germline CDR1 and CDR2 sequences are MNHNS and SASEGT. The CDR3 length is 10 residues. CDR3 sequence: CASGVGPYTF. The CDR3 DNA sequence: TGTGCCAGCGGTGTGGGGCCCTACACCTTC.

This clonotype was seen repeatedly, ten times or more. The chain has TRBV2 and TRBJ1-5; the match to TRBD1 covers 7 bases. J lost 0 bases, V lost 7 bases, and 6 bases had no gene match. The CDR3 runs 15 residues. CDR1 is SNHLY and CDR2 is FYNNEI in the germline V gene. Here the CDR3 reads CASTYGTVSNQPQHF. CDR3 in DNA: TGTGCCAGCACCTACGGGACAGTTAGCAATCAGCCCCAGCATTTT.

This clonotype was counted many times. J is TRBJ2-1 and V is TRBV20-1; unclear D gene. The CDR3 sequence is 13 residues long. Deletions cut 0 bases from V and 9 bases from J, with 12 bases between. CDR1 and CDR2 from the germline V gene are DFQATT and SNEGSKA (reference sequence). CDR3 region: CSARDQVMAEQFF. The CDR3 region has the DNA TGCAGTGCTAGAGATCAGGTCATGGCTGAGCAGTTCTTC.

This clonotype was counted ten times or more. This chain links TRBV19 with TRBJ2-7; a weak D match, TRBD2 (6 bases). Trimming pared 4 bases from V and 3 bases from J, leaving 13 bases between. The CDR3 spans 14 residues. Germline V CDR1 and CDR2: LNHDA, SQIVND (reference sequence). CDR3 residues: CASSTGTFNYEQYF. Here the CDR3 DNA reads TGTGCCAGTAGTACCGGGACTTTCAACTACGAGCAGTACTTC.

The rearrangement uses TRBV10-3 and TRBJ1-6; TRBD1 matches 9 bases. V shed 3 bases, J shed 10 bases, and the junction held 7 bases outside the gene matches. There are 15 residues in the CDR3. CDR1 and CDR2 (germline): ENHRY, SYGVKD. The CDR3 DNA is TGTGCCATCAGTGAATCGACAGGGGGTGACTCACCCCTCCACTTT. It specifies CAISESTGGDSPLHF.

This clonotype was detected only a few times. The rearrangement uses TRBV25-1 and TRBJ2-1; D is uncertain. Per the germline V gene, CDR1 is MGHDK and CDR2 is SYGVNS. CDR3 length: 11 residues. V was clipped by 5 bases and J by 5 bases, with 4 bases between them. The CDR3 here is CASSPNNEQFF. The CDR3, as DNA: TGTGCCAGCAGTCCGAACAATGAGCAGTTCTTC.

This clonotype was detected many times. J is TRBJ2-7 and V is TRBV2; no firm D call. Per the germline V gene, CDR1 is SNHLY and CDR2 is FYNNEI. The ends were cut back, 6 bases at V and 7 bases at J, with 10 bases in the middle. The CDR3 contains 11 residues. In DNA, the CDR3 is TGTGCCAGCAGGGATCTCCGGGAGCAGTACTTC. It specifies CASRDLREQYF.

As to this clonotype: An end of the junction does not agree with germline; a read error may underlie this. This sequence joins TRBV7-7 and TRBJ2-2, with D unclear. The CDR3 length is 14 residues. Germline V gene data show CDR1 as SSHAT and CDR2 as FNYEAQ (reference sequence). Here the CDR3 reads CASSLGSVAGELFF. Here the CDR3 DNA reads TGTGCTAGCAGCTTAGGCTCAGTTGCCGGGGAGCTGTTTTTT.

This clonotype came up a few times. CDR3 nucleotides: TGCAGTGCTAGTGCGAGCGGGGGGTTCACTAGCACAGATACGCAGTATTTT. Translation gives CSASASGGFTSTDTQYF. This chain connects TRBV20-1 to TRBJ2-3; TRBD2 matches at 9 bases. Germline-derived CDR1 and CDR2 are DFQATT and SNEGSKA (reference sequence). J was trimmed by 0 bases and V by 3 bases; bases with no gene match: 10. The CDR3 extends over 17 amino acids.

This clonotype came up a few times. The chain uses TRBV11-2 and TRBJ2-7; 16 nucleotides agree with TRBD2. The CDR3 consists of 19 residues. J was trimmed by 4 bases and V by 5 bases; bases with no gene match: 14. Germline V gene sequence: CDR1 SGHAT, CDR2 FQNNGV. In DNA, the CDR3 is TGTGCCAGCAGCCTCAGATCCGGGACTAGCGGGAGGGTTGGGTACGAGCAGTACTTC. Amino acid sequence: CASSLRSGTSGRVGYEQYF.

The chain couples TRBV9 to TRBJ2-1, with 11 bases identical to TRBD2. CDR3 size: 16 residues. Germline CDR1 is SGDLS and CDR2 is YYNGEE. The J segment lost 1 base and the V segment lost 6 bases, leaving 6 bases of the junction unmatched. The chain's CDR3 is CASTPLAGVSYNEQFF. For the CDR3, the DNA is TGTGCCAGCACCCCACTAGCGGGAGTGTCCTACAATGAGCAGTTCTTC.

The table lists this clonotype with many counts. The chain joins TRBV9 to TRBJ1-5; tentatively, D is TRBD1 (5 bases). Germline CDR1 reads SGDLS; CDR2 reads YYNGEE. V was trimmed by 3 bases and J by 2 bases, leaving 9 bases between them. The CDR3 sequence is 14 residues long. CDR3: CASSAGNGNQPQHF. The CDR3 coding sequence is TGTGCCAGCAGCGCAGGGAACGGCAATCAGCCCCAGCATTTT.